This T cell receptor (beta chain) appears in the sequencing data of a study of blood T cells in healthy people across ages. Study results and caveats: Roughly linearly, TCR beta diversity per million T cells fell as age increased. A strong correlation was seen between TCR beta diversity and naive T cell percentage.

A J-beta primer mix and a sample-barcoded 5' primer were used in a second PCR of about 7 to 12 cycles. TCRdb redid the calling of the 5' RACE reads with MiXCR, one entry per CDR3 protein. The sample holds 650,000 to 1,000,000 distinct CDR3 sequences; about 34% are singletons and the top ten take 13%. A remark on this clonotype: Its antigen is still unknown.

Losses at the gene ends were 7 bases for V and 1 base for J; bases not matched to a gene: 5. CDR1 SGHTA and CDR2 FQGTGA come from the germline V gene. The CDR3 runs to 14 residues. The TCR comes from a young man in good health. The chain uses TRBV7-3 and TRBJ2-3; 7 nucleotides agree with TRBD2. Sequencing input: blood. The CDR3 DNA is TGTGCCAGCACCATTGGGGGGGGCACAGATACGCAGTATTTT. Protein sequence: CASTIGGGTDTQYF.